What follows are 27 T cell receptor beta chains derived from one specimen sequenced in a study of T cell changes during pregnancy in multiple sclerosis. Method: immunoSEQ multiplex PCR; TCRdb's copy keeps in-frame clones and lacks some. The table lists 40,000 to 55,000 clones, around 93% of them singletons, with roughly 3% in the top ten. The sequences come from CD8+ T cells from peripheral blood mononuclear cells, collected in the second trimester of pregnancy. The receptors were sampled from a female donor with multiple sclerosis, enrolled in a pregnancy study.

The V call is TRBV10-3, the J call TRBJ1-3; possibly TRBD1 for D (6 bases). CDR1 is ENHRY and CDR2 is SYGVKD in the germline V gene. The CDR3 extends over 16 amino acids. Trimming pared 4 bases from V and 0 bases from J, leaving 13 bases between. In DNA, the CDR3 is TGTGCCATCAGTGTCTGGGGGCCCAGCTCTGGAAACACCATATATTTT. Translated: CAISVWGPSSGNTIYF.

The rearrangement joins TRBV4-3 to TRBJ2-7, with TRBD1 matching over 11 bases. After removal of 0 bases from V and 11 bases from J, the junction contained 12 bases not matched to a gene. The CDR3 has 16 amino acids. The V gene's germline CDR1 is LGHNA and CDR2 YSLEER. The CDR3 spells CASSQDLTGTGGVKYF. CDR3 DNA sequence: TGCGCCAGCAGCCAAGATCTTACCGGGACAGGGGGAGTAAAGTACTTC.

The table lists this clone with a count of one. The chain carries TRBV6-5 and TRBJ2-1; 9 bases are a match to TRBD2. The CDR3 contains 15 residues. Trimming cost V 5 bases and J 2 bases; bases outside gene matches: 4. Germline V CDR1 and CDR2: MNHEY, SVGAGI. The CDR3 nucleotides read TGTGCCAGCAGTCCGAGCGGGGGGACCTACAATGAGCAGTTCTTC. It is translated as CASSPSGGTYNEQFF.

This clone was recorded only once. This rearrangement joins TRBV6-6 to TRBJ2-7; a possible D gene is TRBD2 (6 bases). The germline CDR1 and CDR2 sequences are MNHNY and SVGAGI (reference sequence). The CDR3 is 14 amino acids. Between the trimmed V and J ends, which lost 5 bases and 1 base, there was a span of 12 bases. CDR3 nucleotides: TGTGCCAGCAGTGGGAGGACCATTTCCTACGAGCAGTACTTC. Translation gives CASSGRTISYEQYF.

The J gene is TRBJ2-5, the V gene TRBV28; 9 bases fit TRBD2. This CDR3 region has 16 residues. Germline V gives CDR1 MDHEN, CDR2 SYDVKM. With V trimmed by 6 bases and J by 4 bases, 12 bases remained unmatched. The CDR3 here is CASSLTGGGALETQYF. The CDR3, as DNA: TGTGCCAGCAGCCTCACGGGCGGGGGGGCGTTAGAGACCCAGTACTTC.

The CDR3 protein is CASSLTSEGGTEAFF. CDR3 coding DNA: TGTGCCAGCAGCTTAACCTCTGAGGGAGGAACTGAAGCTTTCTTT. The rearrangement links TRBV7-2 to TRBJ1-1, with no clear D. The germline V gene has CDR1 SGHTA and CDR2 FQGNSA. Trimming left V 2 bases short and J 5 bases short, with 15 bases between. The CDR3 covers 15 residues.

The rearrangement uses TRBV9 and TRBJ2-7; TRBD2 aligns across 11 bases. The J segment lost 2 bases and the V segment lost 4 bases, leaving 2 bases of the junction unmatched. Germline V gives CDR1 SGDLS, CDR2 YYNGEE. CDR3 length: 14 residues. The DNA of the CDR3 is TGTGCCAGCAGCCCACTAGCGGGGGCCTACGAGCAGTACTTC. This codes for CASSPLAGAYEQYF.

The chain uses TRBV2 and TRBJ1-1; 10 bases fit TRBD1. With 11 bases clipped from V and 4 bases from J, the junction kept 13 bases outside the gene matches. Per the germline V gene, CDR1 is SNHLY and CDR2 is FYNNEI. The CDR3 runs 15 residues. Here the CDR3 DNA reads TGTGCCCGCGGAGGGACAGGGGACCGGGGCACTGAAGCTTTCTTT. Translated, it gives CARGGTGDRGTEAFF. The full variable domain, rest sourced from reference TRBV2 and TRBJ1-1, is EPEVTQTPSHQVTQMGQEVILRCVPISNHLYFYWYRQILGQKVEFLVSFYNNEISEKSEIFDDQFSVERPDGSNFTLKIRSTKLEDSAMYFCARGGTGDRGTEAFFGQGTRLTVV.

CDR3 amino acids: CASMGGAEGAEAFF. Written as DNA, the CDR3 is TGTGCCAGCATGGGAGGGGCTGAGGGCGCTGAAGCTTTCTTT. The chain couples TRBV5-6 to TRBJ1-1, with D possibly matching TRBD1 (5 bases). This CDR3 region has 14 residues. Germline lookup yields CDR1 SGHDT and CDR2 YYEEEE. The V gene lost 6 bases and the J gene lost 6 bases, with 18 bases spanning the gap.

V and J are TRBV4-3 and TRBJ2-7; no clear D gene. The CDR3 is 13 residues long. Looked up from germline, CDR1 is LGHNA and CDR2 is YSLEER. Trimming left V 3 bases short and J 2 bases short, with 8 bases between. The CDR3 sequence: CASSQAETYEQYF. DNA of the CDR3: TGCGCCAGCAGCCAGGCCGAAACCTACGAGCAGTACTTC.

The chain combines TRBV6-1 with TRBJ1-2, with D tentatively TRBD1 (6 bases). From germline, CDR1 is MNHNS and CDR2 SASEGT. The CDR3 is 15 residues long. Trimming pared 6 bases from V and 3 bases from J, leaving 17 bases between. CDR3 DNA: TGTGCCAGCAGGGTAAACAGGGTGGGGGACTATGGCTACACCTTC. It encodes CASRVNRVGDYGYTF.

The chain carries TRBV11-3 and TRBJ2-5; weak D call: TRBD1 (6 bases). Trimming cost V 5 bases and J 5 bases, with 12 bases left between them. Looked up from germline, CDR1 is SGHNT and CDR2 is YENEEA. The CDR3 consists of 13 residues. The CDR3 coding sequence is TGTGCCAGCAGCCTCGGGCAGGGGGAGACCCAGTACTTC. Its translation is CASSLGQGETQYF.

In its sample, this clone was seen a few times. The rearrangement joins TRBV7-9 to TRBJ2-1; D possibly corresponds to TRBD1 (7 bases). CDR1 and CDR2 (germline): SEHNR, FQNEAQ (reference sequence). The CDR3 spans 15 residues. V dropped 7 bases and J dropped 4 bases, with 17 bases sitting between them. The CDR3 DNA reads as TGTGCCAGCACCCTGGGGGGACAGCCGTACAATGAGCAGTTCTTC. It encodes CASTLGGQPYNEQFF.

V gene TRBV6-1 combines with J gene TRBJ2-7, with 10 bases identical to TRBD1. V dropped 7 bases and J dropped 7; count of bases not matched to a gene: 10. Per the germline V gene, CDR1 is MNHNS and CDR2 is SASEGT. The CDR3 totals 14 residues. The CDR3 coding sequence is TGTGCCAGCAATTCCCTCGGGACAGGGGTAGAGCAGTACTTC. Its translation: CASNSLGTGVEQYF.

V usage is TRBV2 and J usage is TRBJ2-7; perhaps TRBD1 as D (6 bases). This CDR3 comprises 15 residues. Per the germline V gene, CDR1 is SNHLY and CDR2 is FYNNEI. V dropped 2 bases and J dropped 1 base, with 12 bases sitting between them. The DNA of the CDR3 is TGTGCCAGCAGTGAATGGGAGACAGGATCCTACGAGCAGTACTTC. Residues: CASSEWETGSYEQYF.

V gene TRBV19 combines with J gene TRBJ2-7; no definite D call. The CDR3 is 15 amino acids. The V end was cut by 1 base, the J end by 0 bases, with 10 bases between. Germline V gives CDR1 LNHDA, CDR2 SQIVND (reference sequence). The CDR3, as DNA: TGTGCCAGTAGTATAGGGCTCTTCAGCTCCTACGAGCAGTACTTC. Translating gives CASSIGLFSSYEQYF.

This rearrangement joins TRBV10-3 to TRBJ1-5; no definite D call. CDR1 is ENHRY, CDR2 SYGVKD, per germline. The CDR3 has 14 residues. V dropped 8 bases and J dropped 0 bases, with 11 bases sitting between them. CDR3 coding DNA: TGTGCCATCGGTACATCCATTAGCAATCAGCCCCAGCATTTT. This translates into CAIGTSISNQPQHF.

J is TRBJ2-7 and V is TRBV7-6; perhaps TRBD2 as D (6 bases). Trimming shortened V by 5 bases and J by 6 bases, and 20 bases separated the two germline ends. The CDR3 is 15 residues long. Germline CDR1 is SGHVS and CDR2 is FNYEAQ. This chain's CDR3 is CASSPGGRPMVEQYF. The DNA for the CDR3 is TGTGCCAGCAGCCCCGGGGGTCGGCCTATGGTCGAGCAGTACTTC.

This clone was detected once. The chain joins TRBV9 to TRBJ2-1, with a weak D call TRBD1 (5 bases). CDR3 length: 15 amino acids. Germline CDR1 and CDR2: SGDLS and YYNGEE. Between the trimmed V and J ends, which lost 6 bases and 8 bases, there was a span of 21 bases. The CDR3 region has the DNA TGTGCCAGCACCCCGACAGAGCTCCCCATCGATGAGCAGTTCTTC. Translating gives CASTPTELPIDEQFF.

The chain has TRBV9 and TRBJ1-1; D perhaps matches TRBD1 (5 bases). Looked up from germline, CDR1 is SGDLS and CDR2 is YYNGEE. The length of the CDR3 is 16 residues. The ends were cut back, 3 bases at V and 4 bases at J, with 19 bases in the middle. The CDR3 bases are TGTGCCAGCAGCGCTCCCGGTAGGGGAATGAGCACTGAAGCTTTCTTT. Residues: CASSAPGRGMSTEAFF.

The rearrangement uses TRBV27 and TRBJ1-5, with a tentative D call TRBD1 (6 bases). Trimming removed 8 bases from V and 4 bases from J, with 18 bases in between. The CDR3 length is 15 residues. Germline V lookup: CDR1 MNHEY, CDR2 SMNVEV (reference sequence). Written as DNA, the CDR3 is TGTGCCAGCTCCCCCGGGACAACTAAGAATCAGCCCCAGCATTTT. Protein product: CASSPGTTKNQPQHF.

The chain links TRBV11-2 to TRBJ2-2; 9 bases align to TRBD2. V shed 5 bases and J 3 bases; nucleotides not matched to a gene: 16. The CDR3 contains 19 residues. Germline CDR1 SGHAT, CDR2 FQNNGV. CDR3 sequence (DNA): TGTGCCAGCAGCCCCGCCCCCCCCAGCGGGGGGCCGGACACCGGGGAGCTGTTTTTT. Translating it yields CASSPAPPSGGPDTGELFF.

J is TRBJ2-5 and V is TRBV11-2; 8 positions agree with TRBD2. Germline V gives CDR1 SGHAT, CDR2 FQNNGV. The V gene end was trimmed by 1 base and the J gene end by 2 bases; junction bases not matched to a gene: 3. The CDR3 has 15 amino acids. The CDR3 spells CASSLGSGGQETQYF. In DNA, the CDR3 is TGTGCCAGCAGCTTAGGGAGCGGGGGACAAGAGACCCAGTACTTC.

CDR3 DNA: TGTGCCAGCAGCCGCCAGGAGGACTATGGCTACACCTTC. Protein product: CASSRQEDYGYTF. V usage is TRBV5-4 and J usage is TRBJ1-2, with unresolved D. With 4 bases removed from V and 3 bases from J, the gap between germline ends came to 10 bases. Germline V gene lookup returns CDR1 SGHNT and CDR2 YYREEE (reference sequence). The CDR3 sequence is 13 residues long.

This clone was counted a single time. The V call is TRBV15, the J call TRBJ1-4; 7 bases line up with TRBD1. CDR1 LNHNV and CDR2 YYDKDF come from the germline V gene (reference sequence). The CDR3 extends over 14 amino acids. The V gene end was trimmed by 3 bases and the J gene end by 8 bases; junction bases not matched to a gene: 6. CDR3 protein: CATSSRGIGEKLFF. The DNA for the CDR3 is TGTGCCACCAGCAGCAGGGGGATTGGGGAAAAACTGTTTTTT. Drawing the rest from reference TRBV15 and TRBJ1-4, the complete variable domain is DAMVIQNPRYQVTQFGKPVTLSCSQTLNHNVMYWYQQKSSQAPKLLFHYYDKDFNNEADTPDNFQSRRPNTSFCFLDIRSPGLGDTAMYLCATSSRGIGEKLFFGSGTQLSVL.

In this sample, this clone turned up once. V is TRBV9 and J is TRBJ2-7; 7 nucleotides line up with TRBD1. With V trimmed by 4 bases and J by 3 bases, 7 bases remained unmatched. The CDR3 spans 14 residues. Germline V CDR1 and CDR2: SGDLS, YYNGEE. The CDR3 protein is CASSSPGTDYEQYF. CDR3 nucleotides: TGTGCCAGCAGCTCCCCGGGGACAGACTACGAGCAGTACTTC.

The chain combines TRBV9 with TRBJ2-3; D is possibly TRBD2 (7 bases). The CDR3 consists of 15 residues. V lost 0 bases, J lost 1 base, and 9 bases lay in between. CDR1 is SGDLS and CDR2 is YYNGEE in the germline V gene. The CDR3 nucleotides read TGTGCCAGCAGCGTAGAAGGGGGGGGCACAGATACGCAGTATTTT. As protein: CASSVEGGGTDTQYF.